This T cell receptor beta chain was profiled in a study of blood T cell repertoires in COVID-19. Overall study: Collection of acute and convalescent COVID-19 samples took place in the United States, Italy and Spain. Sources were T cells, B-cell-depleted T cells, or PBMCs; the material itself was cDNA or gDNA.

Enrolled during active infection, Seattle patients were then followed longitudinally. In germline, CDR1 is SGDLS, CDR2 YYNGEE. The V end was cut by 0 bases, the J end by 4 bases, with 7 bases between. The CDR3 spans 13 residues. This clone was seen a few times. The sample contains more than one DNA sequence encoding this CDR3. How the authors handled the data: Amplification of reference gene primers provided the estimated nucleated cell counts. Repertoires were generated with immunoSEQ multiplex PCR, while TCRdb's copy carries only in-frame clones and drops some. V and J calls and clone size follow that table, whereas D and trimming were derived from the DNA. Seen here are 410,000 or so clones, around 91% observed once, and the top ten hold about 1.6%.

The chain combines TRBV9 with TRBJ1-1, with unresolved D. This receptor was identified in a woman aged 40 to 55 with COVID-19, enrolled during active disease. Sequenced material: peripheral blood. This chain's CDR3 is CASSVDPGTEAFF. In DNA, the CDR3 is TGTGCCAGCAGCGTAGACCCGGGCACTGAAGCTTTCTTT.